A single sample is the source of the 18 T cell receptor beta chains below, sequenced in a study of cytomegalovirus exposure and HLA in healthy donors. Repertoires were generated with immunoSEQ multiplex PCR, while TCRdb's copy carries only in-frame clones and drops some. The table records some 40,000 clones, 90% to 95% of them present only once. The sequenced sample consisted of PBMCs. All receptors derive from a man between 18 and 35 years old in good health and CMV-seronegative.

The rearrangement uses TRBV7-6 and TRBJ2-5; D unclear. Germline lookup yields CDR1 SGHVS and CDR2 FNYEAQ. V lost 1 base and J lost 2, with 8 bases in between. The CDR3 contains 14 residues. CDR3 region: CASSLVGRQETQYF. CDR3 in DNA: TGTGCCAGCAGCTTAGTTGGCAGACAAGAGACCCAGTACTTC.

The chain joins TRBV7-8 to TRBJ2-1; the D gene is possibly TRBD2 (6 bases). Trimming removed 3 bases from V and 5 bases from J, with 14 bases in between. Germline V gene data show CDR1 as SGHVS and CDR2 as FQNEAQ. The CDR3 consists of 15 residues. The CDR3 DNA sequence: TGTGCCAGCAGCTTTCGACTAGGGGAGAACAATGAGCAGTTCTTC. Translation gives CASSFRLGENNEQFF.

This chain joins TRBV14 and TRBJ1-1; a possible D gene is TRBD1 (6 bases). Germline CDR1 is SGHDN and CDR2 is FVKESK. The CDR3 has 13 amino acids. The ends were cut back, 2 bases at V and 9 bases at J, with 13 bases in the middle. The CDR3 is CASSQQTGRKAFF. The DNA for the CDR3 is TGTGCCAGCAGCCAACAGACAGGCAGGAAAGCTTTCTTT.

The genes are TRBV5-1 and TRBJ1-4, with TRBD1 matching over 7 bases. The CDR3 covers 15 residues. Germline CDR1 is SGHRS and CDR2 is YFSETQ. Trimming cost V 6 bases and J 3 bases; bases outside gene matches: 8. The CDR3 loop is CASNRAGQPNEKLFF. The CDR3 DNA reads TGCGCCAGCAACCGGGCGGGACAGCCTAATGAAAAACTGTTTTTT.

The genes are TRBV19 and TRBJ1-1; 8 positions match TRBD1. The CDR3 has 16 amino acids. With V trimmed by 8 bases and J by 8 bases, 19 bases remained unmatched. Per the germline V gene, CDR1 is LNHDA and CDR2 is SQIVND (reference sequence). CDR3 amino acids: CASAQGVMIGSVEAFF. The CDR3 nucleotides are TGTGCCAGTGCACAGGGGGTGATGATCGGTTCGGTAGAAGCTTTCTTT.

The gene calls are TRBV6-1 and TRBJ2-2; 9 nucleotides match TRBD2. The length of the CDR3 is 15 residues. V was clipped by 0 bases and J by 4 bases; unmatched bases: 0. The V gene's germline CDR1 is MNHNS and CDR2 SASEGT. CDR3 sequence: CASSEALAGTGELFF. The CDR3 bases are TGTGCCAGCAGTGAAGCACTAGCGGGCACCGGGGAGCTGTTTTTT.

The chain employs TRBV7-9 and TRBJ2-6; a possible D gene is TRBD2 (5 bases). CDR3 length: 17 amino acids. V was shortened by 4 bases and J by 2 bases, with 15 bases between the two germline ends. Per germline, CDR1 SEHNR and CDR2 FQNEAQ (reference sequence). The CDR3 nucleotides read TGTGCCAGCAGCTCGGGAAGTCTCGGGCCTGGGGCCAACGTCCTGACTTTC. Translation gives CASSSGSLGPGANVLTF.

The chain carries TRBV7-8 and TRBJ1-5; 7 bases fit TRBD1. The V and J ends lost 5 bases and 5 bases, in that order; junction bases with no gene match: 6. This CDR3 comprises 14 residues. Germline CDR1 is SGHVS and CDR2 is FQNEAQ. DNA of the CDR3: TGTGCCAGCAGCCCGCAGACAGGGTATCAGCCCCAGCATTTT. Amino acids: CASSPQTGYQPQHF.

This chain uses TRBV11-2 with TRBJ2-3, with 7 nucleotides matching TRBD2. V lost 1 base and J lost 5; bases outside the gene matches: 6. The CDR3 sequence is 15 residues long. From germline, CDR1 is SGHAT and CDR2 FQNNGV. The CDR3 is CASSLGAGARDTQYF. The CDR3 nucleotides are TGTGCCAGCAGCTTAGGGGCGGGAGCAAGAGATACGCAGTATTTT. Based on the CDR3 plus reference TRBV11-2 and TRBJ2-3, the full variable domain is EAGVAQSPRYKIIEKRQSVAFWCNPISGHATLYWYQQILGQGPKLLIQFQNNGVVDDSQLPKDRFSAERLKGVDSTLKIQPAKLEDSAVYLCASSLGAGARDTQYFGPGTRLTVL.

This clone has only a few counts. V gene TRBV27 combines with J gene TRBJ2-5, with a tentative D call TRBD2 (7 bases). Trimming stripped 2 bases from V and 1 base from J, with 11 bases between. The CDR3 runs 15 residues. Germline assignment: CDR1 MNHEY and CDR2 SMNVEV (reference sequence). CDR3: CASSLGAGAQETQYF. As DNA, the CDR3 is TGTGCCAGCAGTTTAGGGGCGGGGGCCCAAGAGACCCAGTACTTC.

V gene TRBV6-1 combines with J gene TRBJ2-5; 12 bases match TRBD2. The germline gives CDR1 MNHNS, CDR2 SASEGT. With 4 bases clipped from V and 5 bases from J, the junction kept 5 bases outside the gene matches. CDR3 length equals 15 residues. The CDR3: CASSGLAGGGETQYF. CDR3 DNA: TGTGCCAGCAGTGGGCTAGCGGGAGGGGGGGAGACCCAGTACTTC.

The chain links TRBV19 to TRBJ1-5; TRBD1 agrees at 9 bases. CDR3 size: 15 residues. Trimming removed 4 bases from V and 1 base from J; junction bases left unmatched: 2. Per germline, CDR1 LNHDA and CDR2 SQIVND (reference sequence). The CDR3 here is CASSTTGGSNQPQHF. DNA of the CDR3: TGTGCCAGTAGTACCACAGGGGGCAGCAATCAGCCCCAGCATTTT.

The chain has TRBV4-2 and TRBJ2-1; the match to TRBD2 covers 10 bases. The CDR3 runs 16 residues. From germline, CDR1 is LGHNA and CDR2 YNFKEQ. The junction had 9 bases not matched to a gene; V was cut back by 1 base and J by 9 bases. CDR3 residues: CASSQGLSGRAAEQFF. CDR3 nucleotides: TGTGCCAGCAGCCAAGGGCTGAGCGGGAGGGCCGCTGAGCAGTTCTTC.

The CDR3 spells CASSGGTSGSIDTQYF. DNA for the CDR3: TGTGCCAGCAGCGGGGGGACTAGCGGGAGTATAGATACGCAGTATTTT. J is TRBJ2-3 and V is TRBV5-4; TRBD2 agrees at 14 bases. The CDR3 loop spans 16 amino acids. V shed 4 bases and J 5 bases; nucleotides not matched to a gene: 6. Germline CDR1 SGHNT, CDR2 YYREEE (reference sequence).

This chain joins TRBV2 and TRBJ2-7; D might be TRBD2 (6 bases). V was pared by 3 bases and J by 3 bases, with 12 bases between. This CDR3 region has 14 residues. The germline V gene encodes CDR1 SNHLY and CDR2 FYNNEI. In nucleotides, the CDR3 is TGTGCCAGCAGTGATGGGTGGGAGGACTACGAGCAGTACTTC. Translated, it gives CASSDGWEDYEQYF.

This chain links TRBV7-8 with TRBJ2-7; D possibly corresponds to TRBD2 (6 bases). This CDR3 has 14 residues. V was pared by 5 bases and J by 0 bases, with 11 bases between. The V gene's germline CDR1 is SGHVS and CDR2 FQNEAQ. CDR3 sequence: CASSTTRDSYEQYF. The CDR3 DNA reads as TGTGCCAGCAGCACGACTAGGGACTCCTACGAGCAGTACTTC.

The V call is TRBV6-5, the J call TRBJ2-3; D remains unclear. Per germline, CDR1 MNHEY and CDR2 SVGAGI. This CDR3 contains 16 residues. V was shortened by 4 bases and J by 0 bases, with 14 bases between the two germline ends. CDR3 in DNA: TGTGCCAGCAGTTTTAACCGGGTCTATAGCACAGATACGCAGTATTTT. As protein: CASSFNRVYSTDTQYF.

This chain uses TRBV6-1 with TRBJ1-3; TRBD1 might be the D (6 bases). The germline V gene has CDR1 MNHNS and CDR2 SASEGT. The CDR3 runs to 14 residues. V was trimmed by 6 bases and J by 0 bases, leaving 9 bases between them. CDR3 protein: CASRRTDSGNTIYF. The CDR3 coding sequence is TGTGCCAGCAGAAGGACAGACTCTGGAAACACCATATATTTT.